The present TCR beta chain was sequenced within a study of PD-L1 blockade in urothelial cancer. This clone occurred a few times. Each patient presented with locally advanced or metastatic urothelial carcinoma. Profiling relied on immunoSEQ multiplex PCR, and the TCRdb table lists in-frame clones only, not all of them. The profile shows 35,000 or so clones, just over 35% of them singletons. CDR3 length: 16 amino acids. V gave up 4 bases and J gave up 0 bases, with 18 bases separating them. Germline assignment: CDR1 SQVTM and CDR2 ANQGSEA. The chain uses TRBV29-1 and TRBJ1-1; D perhaps matches TRBD1 (5 bases). Sequences were derived from tumor tissue, sampled before atezolizumab (anti-PD-L1) treatment. The sequence derives from a man aged 55 to 69 with urothelial cancer. In nucleotides, the CDR3 is TGCAGCGTTGTGGGAGCGAGGGGTGGTATGAACACTGAAGCTTTCTTT. Translating it yields CSVVGARGGMNTEAFF.